Included here is one T cell receptor (beta chain) sequence, with context. The sample belongs to a study of blood T cell repertoires in COVID-19. Study-wide context: Some COVID-19 samples were acute and others convalescent; all came from the United States, Italy and Spain. T cells, B-cell-depleted T cells, or PBMCs supplied cDNA or gDNA.

The method was immunoSEQ multiplex PCR; TCRdb's version includes in-frame clones alone and lacks a portion of them. The data contain tens of thousands of clones, 91% of them singletons. The germline CDR1 and CDR2 sequences are MDHEN and SYDVKM. The CDR3 runs 14 residues. V was shortened by 3 bases and J by 3 bases, with 12 bases between the two germline ends. The source is a woman between 70 and 85 years old with active COVID-19. The sample taken for sequencing was peripheral blood. The chain has TRBV28 and TRBJ2-7, with a possible D match to TRBD2 (6 bases). CDR3 sequence: CASSLVGGNYEQYF. Written as DNA, the CDR3 is TGTGCCAGCAGTTTGGTGGGAGGCAACTACGAGCAGTACTTC.